This passage covers 24 T cell receptor beta chains from one sample sequenced in a study of cytomegalovirus exposure and HLA in healthy donors. The PCR contained 60 Vbeta and 13 Jbeta primers. Repertoires were generated with immunoSEQ multiplex PCR, while TCRdb's copy carries only in-frame clones and drops some. The sample lists under 130,000 clones, 60% to 85% occurring once. The sequencing sample was made of PBMCs. The receptors were gathered from a female donor in good health and CMV-seropositive.

The rearrangement links TRBV30 to TRBJ2-7, with no clear D. This CDR3 spans 11 amino acids. V gave up 3 bases and J gave up 5 bases, with 8 bases separating them. CDR1 and CDR2 from the germline V gene are GTSNPN and SVGIG (reference sequence). The CDR3 region has the DNA TGTGCCTGGAGCGAGATTAACGAGCAGTACTTC. Its protein product is CAWSEINEQYF.

The V and J genes are TRBV4-1 and TRBJ2-2; 9 bases line up with TRBD1. In germline, CDR1 is MGHRA, CDR2 YSYEKL. V lost 4 bases to trimming and J lost 5 bases; unmatched junction nucleotides: 5. The CDR3 extends over 15 amino acids. CDR3 DNA sequence: TGCGCCAGCAGCCTCGGGACAGGGTTAACCGGGGAGCTGTTTTTT. Its translation: CASSLGTGLTGELFF.

The chain joins TRBV14 to TRBJ2-7, with 14 bases aligning to TRBD2. The germline V gene encodes CDR1 SGHDN and CDR2 FVKESK. CDR3 length: 24 residues. The ends lost 3 bases at V and 5 bases at J; junction bases unmatched: 30. In nucleotides, the CDR3 is TGTGCCAGCAGCCATTCAATCCGGCAGGCCAAGATACCGGGACTAGCGGGGGACCCCCACGAGCAGTACTTC. This codes for CASSHSIRQAKIPGLAGDPHEQYF.

The J gene is TRBJ1-6, the V gene TRBV7-2; 7 bases align to TRBD1. This CDR3 spans 14 amino acids. The germline V gene encodes CDR1 SGHTA and CDR2 FQGNSA. Trimming cost V 1 base and J 9 bases; bases outside gene matches: 3. CDR3 in amino acids: CASSLDPGGSPLHF. DNA of the CDR3: TGTGCCAGCAGCTTAGATCCAGGGGGTTCACCCCTCCACTTT.

This sequence joins TRBV7-9 and TRBJ2-4; 10 bases fit TRBD2. V shed 1 base, J shed 9 bases, and the junction held 12 bases outside the gene matches. The CDR3 is made up of 17 amino acids. Germline assignment: CDR1 SEHNR and CDR2 FQNEAQ (reference sequence). CDR3 residues: CASSLGTSGVRPVIQYF. Here the CDR3 DNA reads TGTGCCAGCAGCTTAGGGACTAGCGGCGTCCGACCGGTCATTCAGTACTTC. The whole variable domain, remainder taken from reference TRBV7-9 and TRBJ2-4, is DTGVSQNPRHKITKRGQNVTFRCDPISEHNRLYWYRQTLGQGPEFLTYFQNEAQLEKSRLLSDRFSAERPKGSFSTLEIQRTEQGDSAMYLCASSLGTSGVRPVIQYFGAGTRLSVL.

The CDR3 DNA is TGTGCCAGCAGCTCGCCCTGGGGGGTGGATGAGCAGTTCTTC. Translating it yields CASSSPWGVDEQFF. The chain uses TRBV7-9 and TRBJ2-1; D is perhaps TRBD2 (6 bases). The germline V gene has CDR1 SEHNR and CDR2 FQNEAQ (reference sequence). CDR3 length: 14 amino acids. The V and J ends lost 4 bases and 8 bases respectively, with 15 bases between them.

The genes are TRBV6-6 and TRBJ1-5, with 9 bases matching TRBD1. This CDR3 region has 15 residues. Per germline, CDR1 MNHNY and CDR2 SVGAGI (reference sequence). Trimming removed 5 bases from V and 3 bases from J; junction bases left unmatched: 5. CDR3 loop: CASSRDRALNQPQHF. The CDR3 DNA reads as TGTGCCAGCAGTCGGGACAGGGCCCTCAATCAGCCCCAGCATTTT.

The chain joins TRBV5-1 to TRBJ1-1; 12 nucleotides line up with TRBD1. CDR1 and CDR2 from the germline V gene are SGHRS and YFSETQ. The CDR3 contains 19 residues. The V and J ends lost 2 bases and 4 bases, in that order; junction bases with no gene match: 15. In nucleotides, the CDR3 is TGCGCCAGCAGCTTTACCGGGACAGGGGGCGCGGGAGGCGGCACTGAAGCTTTCTTT. This codes for CASSFTGTGGAGGGTEAFF.

J is TRBJ1-5 and V is TRBV19, with D tentatively TRBD1 (5 bases). The CDR3 has 12 residues. Germline V lookup: CDR1 LNHDA, CDR2 SQIVND (reference sequence). Trimming pared 0 bases from V and 8 bases from J, leaving 5 bases between. CDR3 sequence: CASSIEGEPQHF. The CDR3 DNA reads TGTGCCAGTAGTATAGAAGGGGAGCCCCAGCATTTT.

This chain uses TRBV6-5 with TRBJ2-7, with 10 bases lining up with TRBD2. The CDR3 loop spans 14 amino acids. V lost 8 bases to trimming and J lost 5 bases; unmatched junction nucleotides: 9. CDR1 and CDR2 (germline): MNHEY, SVGAGI. In DNA, the CDR3 is TGTGCCAGCCGACCGGGACTAGCGTCTGACGAGCAGTACTTC. It translates to CASRPGLASDEQYF.

The chain carries TRBV7-8 and TRBJ2-7; 14 positions agree with TRBD2. This CDR3 is built from 15 residues. Germline V gene lookup returns CDR1 SGHVS and CDR2 FQNEAQ. After removal of 5 bases from V and 5 bases from J, the junction contained 5 bases not matched to a gene. CDR3 region: CASSGTSGSFNEQYF. The DNA for the CDR3 is TGTGCCAGCAGCGGGACTAGCGGGAGCTTCAACGAGCAGTACTTC.

The rearrangement uses TRBV2 and TRBJ2-2; 9 nucleotides align to TRBD2. The CDR3 contains 15 residues. The V segment lost 3 bases and the J segment 3 bases; nucleotides outside the gene matches: 2. Germline CDR1 and CDR2: SNHLY and FYNNEI. The CDR3 region is CASSDKRGDTGELFF. CDR3 DNA: TGTGCCAGCAGTGATAAGCGGGGGGACACCGGGGAGCTGTTTTTT.

This chain uses TRBV5-3 with TRBJ2-1; TRBD2 matches at 10 bases. TRBV5-3 is recorded as an ORF, its role being uncertain. V gave up 4 bases and J gave up 6 bases; unmatched junction bases: 13. This CDR3 region has 17 residues. This chain's CDR3 is CARSSGLAAPLGNEQFF. CDR3 in DNA: TGTGCCAGAAGCAGCGGACTAGCGGCCCCTCTTGGCAATGAGCAGTTCTTC.

This clone showed up just once. This CDR3 reads CASSLGQGKANYGYTF. DNA for the CDR3: TGTGCCAGCAGCTTAGGACAGGGAAAAGCTAACTATGGCTACACCTTC. The chain is built from TRBV5-4 and TRBJ1-2; 8 bases are shared with TRBD1. The CDR3 extends over 16 amino acids. The germline V gene has CDR1 SGHNT and CDR2 YYREEE (reference sequence). Trimming cost V 2 bases and J 0 bases; bases outside gene matches: 6.

The J gene is TRBJ2-2, the V gene TRBV29-1; TRBD1 matches at 7 bases. The germline V gene encodes CDR1 SQVTM and CDR2 ANQGSEA. The CDR3 consists of 16 residues. J was trimmed by 1 base and V by 5 bases; bases with no gene match: 10. The CDR3 is CSVRLRRTGNTGELFF. CDR3 sequence (DNA): TGCAGCGTTCGACTCCGCCGGACAGGGAACACCGGGGAGCTGTTTTTT.

The chain uses TRBV19 and TRBJ2-2; 9 bases line up with TRBD1. The CDR3 has 15 residues. With V trimmed by 5 bases and J by 5 bases, 6 bases remained unmatched. CDR1 and CDR2 (germline): LNHDA, SQIVND (reference sequence). The CDR3 loop is CASSLRTGETGELFF. The DNA for the CDR3 is TGTGCCAGTAGTCTTCGGACAGGGGAGACCGGGGAGCTGTTTTTT.

J is TRBJ1-2 and V is TRBV18; no definite D call. CDR3 size: 14 residues. In germline, CDR1 is KGHSH, CDR2 LQKENI. V lost 3 bases and J lost 0, with 8 bases in between. CDR3 sequence (DNA): TGTGCCAGCTCACCTACTGGTGCTAACTATGGCTACACCTTC. Protein sequence: CASSPTGANYGYTF.

This clone was seen only a few times. V gene TRBV11-2 combines with J gene TRBJ1-1, with 7 positions matching TRBD1. V dropped 4 bases and J dropped 6; count of bases not matched to a gene: 8. CDR1 and CDR2 (germline): SGHAT, FQNNGV. The CDR3 runs to 14 residues. This CDR3 is CASSSYRGDAEAFF. DNA of the CDR3: TGTGCCAGCAGCTCCTACAGGGGTGATGCTGAAGCTTTCTTT.

The chain combines TRBV7-3 with TRBJ1-2, with a weak D call TRBD1 (5 bases). The CDR3 extends over 13 amino acids. Trimming left V 0 bases short and J 8 bases short, with 10 bases between. Germline V gene lookup returns CDR1 SGHTA and CDR2 FQGTGA. Here the CDR3 reads CASSLTSRGGYTF. The CDR3 bases are TGTGCCAGCAGCTTAACGTCTAGGGGAGGCTACACCTTC.

The chain combines TRBV6-5 with TRBJ1-5, with 7 bases aligning to TRBD1. The V gene end was trimmed by 6 bases and the J gene end by 3 bases; junction bases not matched to a gene: 5. The CDR3 is made up of 14 amino acids. The germline V gene encodes CDR1 MNHEY and CDR2 SVGAGI. In DNA form, the CDR3 reads TGTGCCAGCAGACCCGGGACAGACAATCAGCCCCAGCATTTT. Translation: CASRPGTDNQPQHF.

The J gene is TRBJ2-7, the V gene TRBV6-4, with 7 bases matching TRBD1. CDR3 length: 16 amino acids. J was trimmed by 1 base and V by 4 bases; bases with no gene match: 10. The germline gives CDR1 MRHNA, CDR2 SNTAGT. The CDR3 is CASSASDRKPSYEQYF. CDR3 in DNA: TGTGCCAGCAGTGCCTCGGACAGGAAGCCTTCCTACGAGCAGTACTTC.

V usage is TRBV7-8 and J usage is TRBJ2-7; 8 bases align to TRBD2. Germline-derived CDR1 and CDR2 are SGHVS and FQNEAQ. The junction had 10 bases not matched to a gene; V was cut back by 5 bases and J by 7 bases. CDR3 length equals 14 residues. CDR3 residues: CASSTPEGLGEQYF. Here the CDR3 DNA reads TGTGCCAGCAGCACCCCCGAGGGACTAGGGGAGCAGTACTTC.

This chain links TRBV7-9 with TRBJ2-5; perhaps TRBD2 as D (5 bases). The germline CDR1 and CDR2 sequences are SEHNR and FQNEAQ (reference sequence). The CDR3 contains 14 residues. V was shortened by 4 bases and J by 1 base, with 10 bases between the two germline ends. The CDR3 DNA reads TGTGCCAGCAGCTCTCCGGGATTCCAAGAGACCCAGTACTTC. Its translation: CASSSPGFQETQYF.

The chain employs TRBV12-2 and TRBJ2-7; the tabulated D call, TRBD1, remains unverified against the DNA. TRBV12-2 is noted as a pseudogene. The CDR3 is 16 residues long. The CDR3: CASRLGMRGPSYEQYF. The CDR3 DNA sequence: TGTGCAAGTCGCTTAGGGATGAGGGGGCCTTCCTACGAGCAGTACTTC.